This entry features one T cell receptor (beta chain) sequence. The antigen is undetermined. This CDR3 spans 14 amino acids. The sort gate was single viable CD3+CD4+CD8-CD45RO+ cells for memory CD4+ T cells. Data came from immunoSEQ multiplex PCR; TCRdb stores just in-frame clones and leaves some out. This table has some 80,000 clones, 80% appearing once. The data were obtained in a study of memory CD4+ T cells and cytomegalovirus serostatus. Study-level points and caveats: Suggested: most of the CMV-linked TCR signature lies in CD4+ memory cells.

This clonotype was sampled from an adult in good health and CMV-seronegative. The chain couples TRBV1 to TRBJ2-3; no DNA check was done on the table's D call, TRBD2. TRBV1 is marked as a pseudogene. Material: memory CD4+ T cells from blood. In nucleotides, the CDR3 is TGCACCGTTGCTACTAGCGGGGACGGAGATACGCAGTATTTT. Translating gives CTVATSGDGDTQYF.